The source of this T cell receptor (beta chain) is a study of B cell selection in AIRE deficiency. The sorted conventional CD4 T cells were gated as CD4+CD127+. Repertoires were generated with immunoSEQ multiplex PCR, while TCRdb's copy carries only in-frame clones and drops some. The table includes around 20,000 clones, roughly 97% detected once. The germline gives CDR1 SNHLY, CDR2 FYNNEI. The junction had 2 bases not matched to a gene; V was cut back by 4 bases and J by 6 bases. This CDR3 is built from 12 residues. The material sequenced was conventional CD4+ T cells sorted from PBMCs. The chain recombines TRBV2 with TRBJ2-7; 8 nucleotides match TRBD1. This TCR came from a human donor with AIRE deficiency. The CDR3 here is CASSGQGPEQYF. The CDR3 DNA is TGTGCCAGCAGTGGACAGGGGCCCGAGCAGTACTTC.